These 9 T cell receptor beta chains were sequenced from one sample in a study of cytomegalovirus exposure and HLA in healthy donors (TCRdb year 2017). The library was generated by the immunoSEQ multiplex PCR assay. For the multiplex PCR, a mixture combining 60 forward primers for TCR Vbeta segments and 13 reverse primers for TCR Jbeta segments was used. Sourced from immuneACCESS, this table was stored by TCRdb with only in-frame sequences that have V and J called. A share of the clones is absent; for the studies checked, an unresolved V gene accounts for under half, and the remainder has no known explanation. For this sample the table gives roughly 150,000 clones, of which around 85% were detected only once. The top ten hold 1% of the sample. Specimen: PBMCs. The origin of the receptors is a boy younger than 10 in good health and CMV-seronegative.

The chain couples TRBV5-5 to TRBJ2-3; D uncertain. V gave up 0 bases and J gave up 3 bases, with 17 bases separating them. Per the germline V gene, CDR1 is SGHKS and CDR2 is YYEKEE (reference sequence). The CDR3 is 17 amino acids. The CDR3 loop is CASSLDFFYTVTDTQYF. In DNA form, the CDR3 reads TGTGCCAGCAGCTTGGACTTTTTCTATACTGTTACAGATACGCAGTATTTT.

The V call is TRBV11-2, the J call TRBJ2-7, with TRBD2 identical over 7 bases. J gave up 3 bases and V 3 bases, and 5 bases lay outside the gene matches. Germline lookup yields CDR1 SGHAT and CDR2 FQNNGV. The length of the CDR3 is 14 residues. For the CDR3, the DNA is TGTGCCAGCAGCTTCCGGGACTATTTCTACGAGCAGTACTTC. Translation gives CASSFRDYFYEQYF.

The count of this clone is one. At one boundary the junction diverges from the germline segment, which might be a read error. This chain joins TRBV7-9 and TRBJ2-1, with D possibly matching TRBD2 (5 bases). Germline-derived CDR1 and CDR2 are SEHNR and FQNEAQ (reference sequence). This CDR3 spans 12 amino acids. The CDR3 DNA sequence: TGTTCCAGCAGCTCTCTAGCCAATGAGCAGTTCTTC. Translating it yields CSSSSLANEQFF.

The chain links TRBV28 to TRBJ2-1, with 9 positions matching TRBD2. CDR3 length equals 15 residues. Germline values: CDR1 MDHEN, CDR2 SYDVKM. V trimming: 6 bases; J trimming: 8 bases; junction bases outside the gene matches: 11. CDR3 coding DNA: TGTGCCAGCAGCCCCCGGGTAGCGGGAGTCGATGAGCAGTTCTTC. It is translated as CASSPRVAGVDEQFF.

The sample holds a few counts of this clone. V usage is TRBV11-2 and J usage is TRBJ1-1, with a tentative D call TRBD1 (5 bases). The CDR3 consists of 14 residues. Trimming removed 5 bases from V and 6 bases from J, with 16 bases in between. Per germline, CDR1 SGHAT and CDR2 FQNNGV. As DNA, the CDR3 is TGTGCCAGCAGCCCTTGGGGCAGGGTACCTGAAGCTTTCTTT. This gives the protein CASSPWGRVPEAFF.

This clone was seen only a few times. The chain employs TRBV11-3 and TRBJ2-2; D is unclear. Germline V gene data show CDR1 as SGHNT and CDR2 as YENEEA. V was clipped by 4 bases and J by 6 bases, with 6 bases between them. The CDR3 covers 12 residues. CDR3 in amino acids: CASSSPPGELFF. CDR3 nucleotide sequence: TGTGCCAGCAGCTCTCCTCCCGGGGAGCTGTTTTTT. Variable domain in full (rest from reference TRBV11-3 and TRBJ2-2): EAGVVQSPRYKIIEKKQPVAFWCNPISGHNTLYWYLQNLGQGPELLIRYENEEAVDDSQLPKDRFSAERLKGVDSTLKIQPAELGDSAVYLCASSSPPGELFFGEGSRLTVL.

V and J are TRBV7-9 and TRBJ1-1; 7 bases fit TRBD1. V was pared by 3 bases and J by 1 base, with 5 bases of the junction left unmatched. The CDR3 sequence is 15 residues long. CDR1 SEHNR and CDR2 FQNEAQ come from the germline V gene (reference sequence). CDR3 bases: TGTGCCAGCAGCTTCCGACAGGGTACGAACACTGAAGCTTTCTTT. Protein: CASSFRQGTNTEAFF.

The J gene is TRBJ2-7, the V gene TRBV10-3; TRBD1 agrees at 9 bases. CDR3 size: 15 residues. The V and J ends lost 2 bases and 5 bases, in that order; junction bases with no gene match: 7. The germline V gene has CDR1 ENHRY and CDR2 SYGVKD. CDR3 amino acids: CAISERGQGVHEQYF. DNA of the CDR3: TGTGCCATCAGTGAGAGGGGACAGGGTGTACACGAGCAGTACTTC.

The rearrangement uses TRBV11-2 and TRBJ2-7, with 7 bases lining up with TRBD2. The CDR3 has 17 residues. Germline V gene lookup returns CDR1 SGHAT and CDR2 FQNNGV. V trimming: 0 bases; J trimming: 3 bases; junction bases outside the gene matches: 11. DNA for the CDR3: TGTGCCAGCAGCTTAGACTTGACTAGCTGGAGTTACTACGAGCAGTACTTC. It is translated as CASSLDLTSWSYYEQYF. Filled out from reference TRBV11-2 and TRBJ2-7, the complete variable domain reads EAGVAQSPRYKIIEKRQSVAFWCNPISGHATLYWYQQILGQGPKLLIQFQNNGVVDDSQLPKDRFSAERLKGVDSTLKIQPAKLEDSAVYLCASSLDLTSWSYYEQYFGPGTRLTVT.